These 29 T cell receptor beta chains originate from one sample sequenced in a study of early T cells in non-severe SARS-CoV-2 infection. A single record per CDR3 protein comes from TCRdb applying MiXCR to the 5' RACE reads. The sample yields tens of thousands of distinct CDR3 sequences, over 9.5% seen once. Sequences were obtained from whole blood. The receptors derive from an adult who was a healthcare worker with PCR-confirmed SARS-CoV-2 infection or an uninfected control (not recorded which).

A few counts support this clonotype. The chain links TRBV6-2 or TRBV6-3 to TRBJ2-7; 12 nucleotides line up with TRBD2. The CDR3 length is 15 residues. The germline V gene has CDR1 MNHEY and CDR2 SVGEGT. V lost 5 bases to trimming and J lost 2 bases; unmatched junction nucleotides: 4. In DNA, the CDR3 is TGTGCCAGCAGTAAGACTAGCGGGAGTACCTACGAGCAGTACTTC. It yields the protein CASSKTSGSTYEQYF.

The table lists this clonotype with many counts. The V call is TRBV5-1, the J call TRBJ2-2; a weak D match, TRBD1 (5 bases). Trimming removed 2 bases from V and 5 bases from J, with 13 bases in between. The CDR3 has 15 residues. Germline V gene sequence: CDR1 SGHRS, CDR2 YFSETQ. DNA for the CDR3: TGCGCCAGCAGCTTAAGGACAATGGAGACCGGGGAGCTGTTTTTT. Residues: CASSLRTMETGELFF.

The chain is built from TRBV20-1 and TRBJ2-7, with 9 nucleotides matching TRBD1. The V and J ends lost 3 bases and 7 bases, in that order; junction bases with no gene match: 13. This CDR3 has 15 residues. Germline CDR1 DFQATT, CDR2 SNEGSKA (reference sequence). CDR3 sequence reads: CSASTPGQGRREQYF. CDR3 nucleotide sequence: TGCAGTGCTAGCACCCCCGGACAGGGGAGAAGAGAGCAGTACTTC.

V gene TRBV28 combines with J gene TRBJ2-7; D is unclear. V was cut by 11 bases and J by 3 bases, with 17 bases left in between. The CDR3 sequence is 13 residues long. Germline loops: CDR1 MDHEN, CDR2 SYDVKM. CDR3 loop: CAAFSGFIYEQYF. The DNA for the CDR3 is TGTGCCGCCTTTTCTGGGTTCATCTACGAGCAGTACTTC.

Of note for this clonotype: This may arise from a read error, as a much more abundant clone is one base away. The CDR3: CASSRSGYSGYGYTF. The CDR3 DNA reads TGTGCCAGCAGTAGGTCAGGGTATTCCGGCTATGGCTACACCTTC. The chain is built from TRBV5-8 and TRBJ1-2; D perhaps matches TRBD1 (5 bases). V shed 5 bases and J shed 4 bases, with 18 bases lying between them. CDR3 length: 15 amino acids. The germline gives CDR1 SGHTS, CDR2 YDEGEE. The variable domain in full, completed from reference TRBV5-8 and TRBJ1-2, reads EAGVTQSPTHLIKTRGQQATLRCSPISGHTSVYWYQQALGLGLQFLLWYDEGEERNRGNFPPRFSGRQFPNYSSELNVNALELEDSALYLCASSRSGYSGYGYTFGSGTRLTVV.

The table lists this clonotype with many counts. The DNA of the CDR3 is TGCAGTGCTTTCGTAGGGACTACCTCCTACGAGCAGTACTTC. Amino acids: CSAFVGTTSYEQYF. The chain carries TRBV20-1 and TRBJ2-7; 7 bases map to TRBD2. The J segment lost 0 bases and the V segment lost 5 bases, leaving 7 bases of the junction unmatched. This CDR3 has 14 residues. Germline CDR1 DFQATT, CDR2 SNEGSKA (reference sequence).

V and J are TRBV10-2 and TRBJ2-3; D unclear. This CDR3 has 12 residues. Germline CDR1 is WSHSY and CDR2 is SAAADI. Trimming stripped 4 bases from V and 10 bases from J, with 12 bases between. This CDR3 reads CASSVNLEAQYF. The CDR3 bases are TGCGCCAGCAGTGTTAACTTAGAAGCGCAGTATTTT.

This clonotype has ten or more counts. The chain has TRBV3-1 and TRBJ2-1, with D unclear. This CDR3 has 12 residues. Germline loops: CDR1 LGHDT, CDR2 YNNKEL (reference sequence). V lost 1 base and J 9 bases, leaving 7 bases between the germline ends. For the CDR3, the DNA is TGTGCCAGCAGCCAAGCTGAGAGTGAGCAGTTCTTC. Its translation: CASSQAESEQFF.

This clonotype was found many times. V usage is TRBV11-2 and J usage is TRBJ1-1; possibly TRBD1 for D (6 bases). Germline-derived CDR1 and CDR2 are SGHAT and FQNNGV. V was trimmed by 5 bases and J by 5 bases, leaving 12 bases between them. This CDR3 region has 13 residues. The CDR3 sequence: CASSLRGETEAFF. CDR3 bases: TGTGCCAGCAGCCTGAGGGGGGAGACTGAAGCTTTCTTT. The complete variable domain, with remaining parts taken from reference TRBV11-2 and TRBJ1-1, reads EAGVAQSPRYKIIEKRQSVAFWCNPISGHATLYWYQQILGQGPKLLIQFQNNGVVDDSQLPKDRFSAERLKGVDSTLKIQPAKLEDSAVYLCASSLRGETEAFFGQGTRLTVV.

This clonotype was counted many times. The gene calls are TRBV28 and TRBJ1-1; TRBD1 is a possible D gene (6 bases). The CDR3 contains 15 residues. Trimming removed 6 bases at V and 0 bases at J, with 14 bases between. Per the germline V gene, CDR1 is MDHEN and CDR2 is SYDVKM. The CDR3 loop is CASSSPGTLNTEAFF. In DNA, the CDR3 is TGTGCCAGCAGCTCCCCCGGGACACTGAACACTGAAGCTTTCTTT. The complete variable domain, with remaining parts taken from reference TRBV28 and TRBJ1-1, reads DVKVTQSSRYLVKRTGEKVFLECVQDMDHENMFWYRQDPGLGLRLIYFSYDVKMKEKGDIPEGYSVSREKKERFSLILESASTNQTSMYLCASSSPGTLNTEAFFGQGTRLTVV.

This clonotype came up many times. The chain joins TRBV7-3 to TRBJ2-1; TRBD2 might be the D (6 bases). This CDR3 is built from 15 residues. Germline V CDR1 and CDR2: SGHTA, FQGTGA. Trimming left V 2 bases short and J 4 bases short, with 12 bases between. The CDR3 nucleotides are TGTGCCAGCAGCTTAGGGGCGGGGATTTACAATGAGCAGTTCTTC. The encoded protein is CASSLGAGIYNEQFF.

This clonotype has more than one count but fewer than ten. The rearrangement joins TRBV7-9 to TRBJ1-1; 8 bases match TRBD1. V dropped 3 bases and J dropped 4; count of bases not matched to a gene: 16. The germline V gene has CDR1 SEHNR and CDR2 FQNEAQ (reference sequence). The CDR3 covers 18 residues. The CDR3 loop is CASSFSTGQGGGSTEAFF. CDR3 sequence (DNA): TGTGCCAGCAGCTTCTCCACTGGACAGGGTGGGGGGAGCACTGAAGCTTTCTTT.

This clonotype was recorded at least ten times. The rearrangement joins TRBV6-4 to TRBJ2-2; D unclear. Germline CDR1 and CDR2: MRHNA and SNTAGT. The CDR3 loop spans 13 amino acids. V lost 2 bases, J lost 3 bases, and 4 bases lay in between. The DNA for the CDR3 is TGTGCCAGCAGTGACAAAGACACCGGGGAGCTGTTTTTT. It is translated as CASSDKDTGELFF.

Judged by abundance, this clonotype is medium-sized (0.01 to 0.1%). In DNA form, the CDR3 reads TGTGCCAGCAGCTTGTGGGGGGCTGGTCAGCCCCAGCATTTT. It codes for CASSLWGAGQPQHF. This chain connects TRBV5-6 to TRBJ1-5; D perhaps matches TRBD1 (6 bases). This CDR3 is built from 14 residues. Trimming removed 1 base from V and 6 bases from J, with 11 bases in between. The germline CDR1 and CDR2 sequences are SGHDT and YYEEEE.

This clonotype was detected only a few times. The chain employs TRBV7-2 and TRBJ1-3; possible D gene TRBD1, 6 bases. The CDR3 extends over 15 amino acids. The germline CDR1 and CDR2 sequences are SGHTA and FQGNSA. Deletions cut 5 bases from V and 4 bases from J, with 15 bases between. CDR3 residues: CASSTDSGDGNTIYF. The CDR3 bases are TGTGCCAGCAGCACCGATTCAGGGGACGGAAACACCATATATTTT. The full variable domain, rest sourced from reference TRBV7-2 and TRBJ1-3, is GAGVSQSPSNKVTEKGKDVELRCDPISGHTALYWYRQSLGQGLEFLIYFQGNSAPDKSGLPSDRFSAERTGGSVSTLTIQRTQQEDSAVYLCASSTDSGDGNTIYFGEGSWLTVV.

This chain links TRBV6-2 or TRBV6-3 with TRBJ2-1; maybe TRBD2 (6 bases). This CDR3 is 14 amino acids long. Germline V gene lookup returns CDR1 MNHEY and CDR2 SVGEGT. V was clipped by 5 bases and J by 6 bases, with 14 bases between them. The CDR3 DNA reads as TGTGCCAGCAGTCCCGGGACTTCAGTCAATGAGCAGTTCTTC. Its translation: CASSPGTSVNEQFF.

A few counts support this clonotype. The J gene is TRBJ2-4, the V gene TRBV18; 7 bases align to TRBD1. Germline CDR1 KGHSH, CDR2 LQKENI. The V and J ends lost 3 bases and 3 bases, in that order; junction bases with no gene match: 14. This CDR3 is 18 amino acids long. The CDR3 is CASSPYGQAGSVKNIQYF. DNA for the CDR3: TGTGCCAGCTCACCCTATGGACAGGCCGGGTCGGTCAAAAACATTCAGTACTTC.

This clonotype was seen only a few times. V is TRBV14 and J is TRBJ1-2; unclear D gene. The CDR3 spans 13 residues. Trimming stripped 0 bases from V and 6 bases from J, with 8 bases between. CDR1 is SGHDN, CDR2 FVKESK, per germline. The CDR3 here is CASSQDRGNGYTF. The CDR3 nucleotides are TGTGCCAGCAGCCAAGATCGGGGAAATGGCTACACCTTC.

The chain has TRBV20-1 and TRBJ2-7; 9 positions agree with TRBD2. Per germline, CDR1 DFQATT and CDR2 SNEGSKA (reference sequence). With V trimmed by 5 bases and J by 1 base, 3 bases remained unmatched. This CDR3 spans 13 amino acids. The CDR3 nucleotides are TGCAGTGCTGATAGCGGGAGATCCTACGAGCAGTACTTC. Translated: CSADSGRSYEQYF.

The V call is TRBV30, the J call TRBJ2-5; D unresolved. V lost 0 bases to trimming and J lost 5 bases, with 7 bases between them. Germline CDR1 and CDR2: GTSNPN and SVGIG (reference sequence). This CDR3 spans 12 amino acids. The DNA for the CDR3 is TGTGCCTGGAGTGTGGGTGGCGAGACCCAGTACTTC. It yields the protein CAWSVGGETQYF. The full variable domain, completed using reference TRBV30 and TRBJ2-5, is SQTIHQWPATLVQPVGSPLSLECTVEGTSNPNLYWYRQAAGRGLQLLFYSVGIGQISSEVPQNLSASRPQDRQFILSSKKLLLSDSGFYLCAWSVGGETQYFGPGTRLLVL.

This clonotype showed up many times. This chain connects TRBV7-9 to TRBJ2-2; 8 bases are a match to TRBD1. This CDR3 has 15 amino acids. Germline V CDR1 and CDR2: SEHNR, FQNEAQ (reference sequence). V lost 5 bases to trimming and J lost 5 bases; unmatched junction nucleotides: 7. CDR3 in amino acids: CASSTDRVATGELFF. CDR3 nucleotide sequence: TGTGCCAGCAGCACGGACAGGGTGGCGACCGGGGAGCTGTTTTTT.

The chain carries TRBV11-2 and TRBJ2-7; D tentatively fits TRBD1 or TRBD2 (5 bases each). V lost 5 bases and J 1 base, leaving 18 bases between the germline ends. The CDR3 runs 16 residues. The germline V gene encodes CDR1 SGHAT and CDR2 FQNNGV. CDR3 nucleotide sequence: TGTGCCAGCAGCCCCCTTCGGGGCCCGCTTTCCTACGAGCAGTACTTC. Protein: CASSPLRGPLSYEQYF.

The sample holds a few counts of this clonotype. The rearrangement joins TRBV6-5 to TRBJ2-3, with TRBD2 matching 9 bases. The CDR3 is 15 residues long. From germline, CDR1 is MNHEY and CDR2 SVGAGI. Germline trimming cut 4 bases from V and 5 bases from J; bases unmatched to any gene: 7. CDR3 region: CASSSPAGGEDTQYF. The CDR3 region has the DNA TGTGCCAGCAGTTCTCCAGCGGGAGGTGAAGATACGCAGTATTTT.

The sample holds a few counts of this clonotype. V and J are TRBV9 and TRBJ2-7, with D tentatively TRBD2 (5 bases). The CDR3 totals 14 residues. Germline assignment: CDR1 SGDLS and CDR2 YYNGEE. The ends were cut back, 3 bases at V and 0 bases at J, with 10 bases in the middle. CDR3: CASSAGLNSYEQYF. The CDR3 nucleotides are TGTGCCAGCAGCGCAGGACTGAACTCCTACGAGCAGTACTTC.

This clonotype was observed many times. The gene calls are TRBV20-1 and TRBJ2-7; 10 bases are shared with TRBD2. Unmatched junction bases numbered 8, after V lost 6 bases and J lost 0 bases. The CDR3 has 15 amino acids. Germline lookup yields CDR1 DFQATT and CDR2 SNEGSKA (reference sequence). CDR3 sequence reads: CSALAGNLFSYEQYF. The CDR3 DNA reads TGCAGTGCACTAGCGGGAAATTTGTTCTCCTACGAGCAGTACTTC.

The chain uses TRBV20-1 and TRBJ2-5; D is undetermined. Germline CDR1 is DFQATT and CDR2 is SNEGSKA (reference sequence). Trimming took off 3 bases at V and 2 bases at J, with 22 bases between the two ends. The CDR3 extends over 17 amino acids. This chain's CDR3 is CSASFETGSIPQETQYF. The DNA of the CDR3 is TGCAGTGCTAGTTTCGAAACTGGCTCAATACCACAAGAGACCCAGTACTTC.

This clonotype was detected ten times or more. This rearrangement joins TRBV9 to TRBJ2-1; TRBD2 is a possible D gene (5 bases). Germline-derived CDR1 and CDR2 are SGDLS and YYNGEE. V was shortened by 4 bases and J by 5 bases, with 13 bases between the two germline ends. The CDR3 runs 14 residues. The CDR3: CASSPRTGNNEQFF. CDR3 nucleotide sequence: TGTGCCAGCAGCCCTAGGACTGGAAACAATGAGCAGTTCTTC.

The chain combines TRBV29-1 with TRBJ2-2, with TRBD1 as a possible D gene (5 bases). CDR1 is SQVTM, CDR2 ANQGSEA, per germline. With 6 bases removed from V and 0 bases from J, the gap between germline ends came to 11 bases. This CDR3 has 14 amino acids. In nucleotides, the CDR3 is TGCAGCGTGGAAAAAGGGGCGAACACCGGGGAGCTGTTTTTT. Its translation is CSVEKGANTGELFF.

Ten or more counts support this clonotype. The CDR3 loop reads CATPRGNQPQHF. CDR3 sequence (DNA): TGTGCCACTCCACGCGGGAATCAGCCCCAGCATTTT. The chain joins TRBV7-3 to TRBJ1-5; D gene ambiguous. The germline V gene encodes CDR1 SGHTA and CDR2 FQGTGA. The CDR3 runs 12 residues. Trimming cost V 10 bases and J 4 bases, with 11 bases left between them.